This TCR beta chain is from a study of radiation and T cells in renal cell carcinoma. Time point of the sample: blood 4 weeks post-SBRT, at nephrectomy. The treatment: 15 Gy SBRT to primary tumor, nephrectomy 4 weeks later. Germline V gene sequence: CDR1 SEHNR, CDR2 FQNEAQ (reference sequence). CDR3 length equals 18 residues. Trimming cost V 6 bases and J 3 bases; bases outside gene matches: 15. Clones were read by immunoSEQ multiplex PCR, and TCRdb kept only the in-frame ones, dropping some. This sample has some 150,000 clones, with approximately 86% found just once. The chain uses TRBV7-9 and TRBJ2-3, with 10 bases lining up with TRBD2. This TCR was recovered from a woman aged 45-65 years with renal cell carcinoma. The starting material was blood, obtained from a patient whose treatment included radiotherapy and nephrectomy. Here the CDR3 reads CASSLTSGAIKVTDTQYF. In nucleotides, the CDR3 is TGTGCCAGCAGTTTAACTAGCGGGGCCATAAAGGTTACAGATACGCAGTATTTT.